This T cell receptor (beta chain) came from a study of blood T cell repertoires in COVID-19. The wider study: Researchers got acute and convalescent COVID-19 samples from the United States, Italy and Spain. The cDNA or gDNA used as material had been derived from T cells, B-cell-depleted T cells, or PBMCs.

The data were produced by immunoSEQ multiplex PCR, yet TCRdb's version contains in-frame clones alone and is incomplete. The table records fewer than 45,000 clones, approximately 74% of them present only once. This CDR3 is 15 amino acids long. The V and J ends lost 0 bases and 8 bases respectively, with 11 bases between them. Germline-derived CDR1 and CDR2 are MNHNY and SVGAGI (reference sequence). The sample comprised peripheral blood. V usage is TRBV6-6 and J usage is TRBJ1-6, with D possibly matching TRBD1 (6 bases). This TCR was sampled from a man between 65 and 85 years old with COVID-19, enrolled during active disease. CDR3 in DNA: TGTGCCAGCAGTTACTCGGACAGTCCCGATTCACCCCTCCACTTT. Translated, it gives CASSYSDSPDSPLHF.